This T cell receptor (beta chain) was obtained from a study of T cells in localized non-small cell lung cancer. Findings of the study overall: Median around 60 top-100 tumor clones were shared with paired adjacent lung.

Profiled with immunoSEQ multiplex PCR; TCRdb holds only in-frame clones, not every one. The data show about 3,100 clones, roughly 22% seen once. The germline CDR1 and CDR2 sequences are MNHGY and SAAAGT. V was cut by 5 bases and J by 0 bases, with 7 bases left in between. The CDR3 is made up of 13 amino acids. A remark on this clone: The antigen is undetermined.

V gene TRBV6-8 combines with J gene TRBJ1-1; no clear D gene. This specimen was normal lung tissue next to the tumor, taken before any cancer treatment. This sequence originates from a man between 40 and 70 years old with stage III squamous cell lung carcinoma. CDR3 region: CASSNHMNTEAFF. CDR3 in DNA: TGTGCCAGCAGTAACCATATGAACACTGAAGCTTTCTTT.